Listed below are T cell receptor beta chains from one sample, sequenced in a study of T cell responses to AZD1222 COVID-19 vaccine. TCRdb keeps only in-frame clones here, not all; method: immunoSEQ multiplex PCR. The table has fewer than 110,000 clones, 87% seen once. The sample here was peripheral blood, taken on day 0 of AZD1222 vaccination. The source is an adult in good health. CDR3s include the opening cysteine and the closing phenylalanine or tryptophan. Fields, in order: V gene, D gene, clone size, J gene, CDR3 DNA, CDR3 protein. The D gene is left open where the match is weak. Where a row states a size, it is once, few, many or the class of an expanded clone; other rows omit it.

TRBV4-1,TRBD2,.,TRBJ2-5,TGCGCCAGCAGCCGAGGACTAGCGGATCAAGAGACCCAGTACTTC,CASSRGLADQETQYF
TRBV18,.,once,TRBJ2-5,TGTGCCAGCTCACCAGGCACAGGGGAGGGAGAGACCCAGTACTTC,CASSPGTGEGETQYF
TRBV10-3,TRBD2,.,TRBJ2-1,TGTGCCATCAGTGACCGGACTAGCGGGAGCAACGAGCAGTTCTTC,CAISDRTSGSNEQFF
TRBV12-3/TRBV12-4,TRBD1,.,TRBJ1-2,TGTGCCAGCAGTCCAGGGGGCGCCTATGGCTACACCTTC,CASSPGGAYGYTF
TRBV19,TRBD1,.,TRBJ2-7,TGTGCCAGTAGTCCTCTCTCGGACAGGTCCCCCTACGAGCAGTACTTC,CASSPLSDRSPYEQYF
TRBV7-2,.,.,TRBJ1-5,TGTGCCAGCAGCTTAGCTAGCGGGGGCGCTGGCAATCAGCCCCAGCATTTT,CASSLASGGAGNQPQHF
TRBV7-9,.,.,TRBJ2-1,TGTGCCAGCAGGGGGGGTTTTGAGCAGTTCTTC,CASRGGFEQFF
TRBV18,.,.,TRBJ1-3,TGTGCCAGCTCACAGAGTCCGACTTCTGGAAACACCATATATTTT,CASSQSPTSGNTIYF
TRBV12-3/TRBV12-4,.,.,TRBJ1-2,TGTGCCAGCAGCCCCGTTAGAGAAACGGGCTACACCTTC,CASSPVRETGYTF
TRBV12-3/TRBV12-4,.,.,TRBJ1-1,TGTGCCAGCAGTTTAAGGGGAAAGGTGGTAGCTTTCTTT,CASSLRGKVVAFF
TRBV12-5,.,.,TRBJ2-7,TGTGCTAGTGCCCCGGGGGGCCCCTACGAGCAGTACTTC,CASAPGGPYEQYF
TRBV10-1,.,.,TRBJ2-1,TGCGCCAGCAGTGGGATACAGGGTGGCCAGTTCTTC,CASSGIQGGQFF
TRBV11-2,.,.,TRBJ2-7,TGTGCCAGCAGCCCAAAAGGGGGGGGAGCGTACGAGCAGTACTTC,CASSPKGGGAYEQYF
TRBV5-7,TRBD1,.,TRBJ2-7,TGTGCCAGCAGCTTGGTTAGAAACAGGGGGTTTAGCTCCTACGAGCAGTACTTC,CASSLVRNRGFSSYEQYF
TRBV2,TRBD1,.,TRBJ2-1,TGTGCCGGGGGACAGGCGCTTAATGAGCAGTTCTTC,CAGGQALNEQFF
TRBV10-1,.,.,TRBJ2-5,TGCGCCAGCAGCGAGAATGTTGGAGGCGGCGAGACCCAGTACTTC,CASSENVGGGETQYF
TRBV18,TRBD2,.,TRBJ2-1,TGTGCCAGCTCACTGACTAGCGGGGGGCCAAGTGAGCAGTTCTTC,CASSLTSGGPSEQFF
TRBV10-2,.,.,TRBJ1-1,TGCGCCAGCAGTGGGTTCCGGGCCCTGAACACTGAAGCTTTCTTT,CASSGFRALNTEAFF
TRBV5-1,.,few,TRBJ2-1,TGCGCCAGCAGCCCCCAGGGGCATGAGCAGTTCTTC,CASSPQGHEQFF
TRBV5-4,.,.,TRBJ2-2,TGTGCCAGCAGCTCGGGGACTTTTCTGAACACCGGGGAGCTGTTTTTT,CASSSGTFLNTGELFF
TRBV25-1,TRBD2,.,TRBJ2-3,TGTGCCAGCAGACAACTAGCGGGAGGTGGAGATACGCAGTATTTT,CASRQLAGGGDTQYF
TRBV6-6,.,.,TRBJ1-1,TGTGCCAGCAGTTACACGGGTGAAGCTTTCTTT,CASSYTGEAFF
TRBV5-1,TRBD1,.,TRBJ1-2,TGCGCCAGCAGCTTGATGGGACAGGGGAACGGCGGCTACACCTTC,CASSLMGQGNGGYTF
TRBV6-6,TRBD1,.,TRBJ1-2,TGTGCCAGCAGTCTCCGACAGGGGCGTAACTATGGCTACACCTTC,CASSLRQGRNYGYTF
TRBV11-3,.,.,TRBJ2-7,TGTGCCAGCAGCTTAACCGGGACATCGGCTCAGGGCGAGCAGTACTTC,CASSLTGTSAQGEQYF
TRBV2,.,.,TRBJ2-1,TGTGCCAGCAGTGTTAGCAGAGACAATGAGCAGTTCTTC,CASSVSRDNEQFF